The present T cell receptor (beta chain) was sequenced within a study of blood T cell repertoires in COVID-19. Everyone who took part was about 18 to 90 years old, and they came from about 23 US areas. This CDR3 has 16 amino acids. With 4 bases removed from V and 7 bases from J, the gap between germline ends came to 19 bases. CDR1 is MNHEY, CDR2 SVGAGI, per germline. The repertoire was sequenced with immunoSEQ multiplex PCR; TCRdb's copy has only in-frame clones and lacks some. The sample has about 220,000 clones, roughly 88% seen once; the top ten hold around 3.8%. Sequencing used PBMCs or T cells enriched from blood (not recorded which). The J gene is TRBJ2-2, the V gene TRBV6-5; D is perhaps TRBD1 (6 bases). The clonotype originates from a woman aged 40-49 years with acute COVID-19. The CDR3 DNA reads as TGTGCCAGCAGTTCCTTCGCACAGGGAACCTTCGGGGAGCTGTTTTTT. Its protein product is CASSSFAQGTFGELFF.